The rows below give T cell receptor beta chains drawn from one sample of a study of cytomegalovirus exposure and HLA in healthy donors. Libraries were prepared by immunoSEQ multiplex PCR; TCRdb keeps only in-frame clonotypes and omits some of them. The table shows 120,000 or so clones, with roughly three quarters occurring only once. The sequencing input was PBMCs. Receptors originate from a man aged 18 to 30 in good health and CMV-seronegative. Both conserved end residues are trimmed from each CDR3.

j_gene | v_gene | CDR3aa
TRBJ2-2 | TRBV7-2 | ASSYNKGTGELF
TRBJ2-2 | TRBV16 | ASSRQGYTGELF
TRBJ2-3 | TRBV7-2 | ASSLKLFGGTSTDTQY
TRBJ2-1 | TRBV5-1 | ASSTGTVSYNEQF
TRBJ2-7 | TRBV6-5 | ANSYSTGGGYEQY
TRBJ1-5 | TRBV15 | ATSRARDTSNQPQH
TRBJ2-1 | TRBV6-6 | ASSRLAGTEQF
TRBJ2-3 | TRBV6-4 | ASSQGLAGADTQY
TRBJ2-7 | TRBV4-3 | ASSQVLQGGDEQY
NA | TRBV19 | ASSAYSTGGSRSYEQY
TRBJ2-7 | TRBV5-1 | ASSPDSYEQY
TRBJ2-1 | TRBV7-3 | ASSLSPGTGGSEQF
TRBJ1-1 | TRBV7-9 | ASSFPGCEAF
TRBJ1-3 | TRBV30 | AWSLQGVGGNTIY
TRBJ2-1 | TRBV5-8 | ASSLDRDLSYNEQF
TRBJ1-4 | TRBV18 | ASSPSGGTTNEKLF